Listed here is a single T cell receptor beta chain. The data were taken from a study of Ad26.COV2.S vaccination and SARS-CoV-2 variants. The CDR3 has 15 residues. Germline V CDR1 and CDR2: LNHDA, SQIVND (reference sequence). V was cut by 2 bases and J by 2 bases, with 10 bases left in between. This table comes from immunoSEQ multiplex PCR, and its TCRdb copy is limited to in-frame clones, with some not included. The top ten clones hold 3.6% of a sample with a few hundred thousand clones, roughly 88% of them seen once. Treatment indicated: over 15 received Ad26.COV2.S at low or high dose, single or two shots; about 5 received placebo; per-sample allocation not given. Each sample was drawn 63 days after the first injection (of vaccine or placebo).

Sequenced here: peripheral blood, sampled in a trial of Ad26.COV2.S vaccine versus placebo. The origin of this receptor is a person aged 18-65 years who received the Ad26.COV2.S COVID-19 vaccine or a placebo. The chain uses TRBV19 and TRBJ1-5, with D tentatively TRBD1 (6 bases). Written as DNA, the CDR3 is TGTGCCAGTAGTATAATGGCAGGGGGCAATCAGCCCCAGCATTTT. Amino acids: CASSIMAGGNQPQHF.